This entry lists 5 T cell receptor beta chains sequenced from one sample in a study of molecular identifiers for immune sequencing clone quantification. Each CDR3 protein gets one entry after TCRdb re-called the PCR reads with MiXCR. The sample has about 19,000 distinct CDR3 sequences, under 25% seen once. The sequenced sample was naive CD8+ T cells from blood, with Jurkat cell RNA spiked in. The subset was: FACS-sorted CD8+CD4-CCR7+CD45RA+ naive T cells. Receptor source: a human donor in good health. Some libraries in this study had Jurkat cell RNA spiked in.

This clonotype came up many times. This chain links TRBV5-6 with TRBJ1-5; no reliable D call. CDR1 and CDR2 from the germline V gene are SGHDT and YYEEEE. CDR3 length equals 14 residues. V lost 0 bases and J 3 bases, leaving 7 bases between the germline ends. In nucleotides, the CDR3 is TGTGCCAGCAGCTTGGGTCAGTTCAATCAGCCCCAGCATTTT. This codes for CASSLGQFNQPQHF.

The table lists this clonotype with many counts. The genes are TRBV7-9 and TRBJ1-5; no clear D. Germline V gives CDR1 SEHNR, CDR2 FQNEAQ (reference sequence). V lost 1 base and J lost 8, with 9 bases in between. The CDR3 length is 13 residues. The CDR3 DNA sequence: TGTGCCAGCAGCTTAGGTCTTGCCGAGCCCCAGCATTTT. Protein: CASSLGLAEPQHF.

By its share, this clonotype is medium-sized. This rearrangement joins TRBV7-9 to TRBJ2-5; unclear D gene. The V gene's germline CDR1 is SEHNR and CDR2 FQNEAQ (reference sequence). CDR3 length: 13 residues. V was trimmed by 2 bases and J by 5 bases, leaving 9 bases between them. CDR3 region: CASSLPARETQYF. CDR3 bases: TGTGCCAGCAGCTTACCAGCCCGGGAGACCCAGTACTTC.

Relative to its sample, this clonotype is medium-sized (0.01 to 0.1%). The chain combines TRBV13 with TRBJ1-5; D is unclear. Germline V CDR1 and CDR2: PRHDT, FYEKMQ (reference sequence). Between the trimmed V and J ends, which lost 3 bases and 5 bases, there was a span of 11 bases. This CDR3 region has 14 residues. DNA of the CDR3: TGTGCCAGCAGCTTGGGCAGGAGTCATCAGCCCCAGCATTTT. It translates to CASSLGRSHQPQHF.

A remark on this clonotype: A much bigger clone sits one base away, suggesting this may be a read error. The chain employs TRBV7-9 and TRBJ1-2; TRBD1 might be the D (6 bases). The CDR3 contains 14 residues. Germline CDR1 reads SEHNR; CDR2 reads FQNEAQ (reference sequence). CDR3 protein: CAGSPTGRSYGYTF. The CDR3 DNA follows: TGTGCCGGCAGCCCGACAGGAAGATCCTATGGCTACACCTTC.